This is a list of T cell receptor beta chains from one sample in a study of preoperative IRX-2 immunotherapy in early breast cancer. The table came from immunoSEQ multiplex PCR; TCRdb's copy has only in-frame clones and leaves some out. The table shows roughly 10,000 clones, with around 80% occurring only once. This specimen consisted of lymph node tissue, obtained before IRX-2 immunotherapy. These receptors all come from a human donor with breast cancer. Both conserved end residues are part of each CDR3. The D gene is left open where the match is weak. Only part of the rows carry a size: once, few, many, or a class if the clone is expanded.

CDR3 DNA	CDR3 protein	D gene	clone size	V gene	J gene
TGTGCCATCATGGCGGGAGGGGTCGGCAATGAGCAGTTCTTC	CAIMAGGVGNEQFF	TRBD2	-	TRBV6-8	TRBJ2-1
TGCGCCAGCAGCCAAACGGGTTACAGCTACGAGCAGTACTTC	CASSQTGYSYEQYF	-	once	TRBV5-1	TRBJ2-7
TGCGCCAGCAGCTTGGGAGTATTTGGCACCGGGGAGCTGTTTTTT	CASSLGVFGTGELFF	-	-	TRBV5-1	TRBJ2-2
TGTGCCAGTAGGATAAACACTGAAGCTTTCTTT	CASRINTEAFF	-	once	TRBV19	TRBJ1-1
TGTGCCAATGGGGGACTTGTGAGCACAGATACGCAGTATTTT	CANGGLVSTDTQYF	-	few	TRBV19	TRBJ2-3
TGTGCCAGCAGGAGGGAAAGGGTAACCCAGTCGGGCTACACCTTC	CASRRERVTQSGYTF	-	-	TRBV6-8	TRBJ1-2
TGTGCCAGCAGCTTAGGGTTGGTAGCGGGAGAACCCACAGATACGCAGTATTTT	CASSLGLVAGEPTDTQYF	TRBD2	-	TRBV11-3	TRBJ2-3
TGTGCCAGCAGCCAACAAGCAGGGGGCTACACTGAAGCTTTCTTT	CASSQQAGGYTEAFF	TRBD1	-	TRBV11-3	TRBJ1-1
TGTGCCAGCAGTTATGGCGGGAGGGCCGAGTCCACCGGGGAGCTGTTTTTT	CASSYGGRAESTGELFF	TRBD2	-	TRBV6-8	TRBJ2-2
TGTGCCAGCAAAGACAGGGCCTACGAGCAGTACTTC	CASKDRAYEQYF	TRBD1	-	TRBV6-8	TRBJ2-7
TGTGCCAGCAGTTACTCTGGCAGGGACACTGAAGCTTTCTTT	CASSYSGRDTEAFF	-	-	TRBV6-8	TRBJ1-1
TGTGCCAGCAGCTTAGCGGGGACTAGCGGCTACAATGAGCAGTTCTTC	CASSLAGTSGYNEQFF	TRBD2	-	TRBV7-6	TRBJ2-1
TGTGCCAGTAGTATAGGGGGGCTAGCGGGAGGTCCCCAGTTCTTC	CASSIGGLAGGPQFF	TRBD2	-	TRBV19	TRBJ2-1
TGTGCCAGCAGTTTAGAAGGAGATACGCAGTATTTT	CASSLEGDTQYF	-	-	TRBV25-1	TRBJ2-3
TGTGCCAGCAGTCGAGCTAGTAGGGGGGAGCAGTTCTTC	CASSRASRGEQFF	-	-	TRBV9	TRBJ2-1
TGTGCCAGCAGGCGAGGGACAGGGGAATACGAGCAGTACTTC	CASRRGTGEYEQYF	TRBD1	-	TRBV6-8	TRBJ2-7
TGCGCCAGCAGCCTGGGCCAGGGGGTTGCAACTAATGAAAAACTGTTTTTT	CASSLGQGVATNEKLFF	TRBD1	-	TRBV5-1	TRBJ1-4
TGTGCCAGCACCGCAGGGACAAAAGTGACAGATACGCAGTATTTT	CASTAGTKVTDTQYF	-	-	TRBV6-8	TRBJ2-3
TGTGCCAGTAGTGTACATACCGGCGGGGACCGGTTCCAGCAGTACTTC	CASSVHTGGDRFQQYF	-	-	TRBV19	TRBJ2-7
TGCAGCGTTGAGGTCAGGGCGAACACTGAAGCTTTCTTT	CSVEVRANTEAFF	-	-	TRBV29-1	TRBJ1-1
TGTGCCAGCAGTTACGGGGTGACTAGCGGGAGAGTGTACTTC	CASSYGVTSGRVYF	TRBD2	-	TRBV6-8	TRBJ2-7
TGTGCCAGCAGCCCACAACTTGGACAGGGGAATGAAAAACTGTTTTTT	CASSPQLGQGNEKLFF	TRBD1	-	TRBV7-6	TRBJ1-4
TGTGCCAGTATGGAGCGGGGGCGGCTCGAGCAGTACTTC	CASMERGRLEQYF	TRBD2	-	TRBV19	TRBJ2-7
TGTGCCAGCAGCCGGGGACTATTGAACACCGGGGAGCTGTTTTTT	CASSRGLLNTGELFF	TRBD2	-	TRBV11-3	TRBJ2-2
TGTGCCAGCAGTTTACGGGGGTACGAGCAGTACTTC	CASSLRGYEQYF	-	-	TRBV28	TRBJ2-7
TGTGCCAGCAGCTTAGGGTCCAGGGGCTCTGGAAACACCATATATTTT	CASSLGSRGSGNTIYF	-	-	TRBV7-6	TRBJ1-3
TGTGCCAGCAGTTACGGGGGGTTCATTAGCTCTGGGGCCAACGTCCTGACTTTC	CASSYGGFISSGANVLTF	-	-	TRBV6-8	TRBJ2-6
TGTGCCAGCAGCCTAGCAGGGACACAAAAACTGTTTTTT	CASSLAGTQKLFF	-	-	TRBV14	TRBJ1-4
TGTGCCAGCAGCTTGACCGGACAGCTCAATCAGCCCCAGCATTTT	CASSLTGQLNQPQHF	-	few	TRBV11-3	TRBJ1-5
TGTGCCAGCAGTGAGGGCCACTATGGCTACACCTTC	CASSEGHYGYTF	-	-	TRBV6-8	TRBJ1-2
TGTGCCAGTAGCAACAGGGCTAAGAACACTGAAGCTTTCTTT	CASSNRAKNTEAFF	-	-	TRBV19	TRBJ1-1
TGTGCCAGCAGTTACGCCCCCCGGGCCCTTGAAGCTTTCTTT	CASSYAPRALEAFF	-	-	TRBV6-8	TRBJ1-1
TGTGCCAGTAGTATATTGAGGGAGATAGGCTCCTACAATGAGCAGTTCTTC	CASSILREIGSYNEQFF	-	-	TRBV19	TRBJ2-1
TGTGCCAGCAGCTTAGTATTAGGGTACACTGAAGCTTTCTTT	CASSLVLGYTEAFF	-	-	TRBV7-1	TRBJ1-1
TGTGCCAGCACCCTCCCGACAGGGCCATGGGACTTC	CASTLPTGPWDF	TRBD1	few	TRBV6-8	TRBJ2-5
TGTGCCTGGAGTGCTCGGACAGGGTGGCTTTGGCAGCCCCAGCATTTT	CAWSARTGWLWQPQHF	-	-	TRBV12-2	TRBJ1-5
TGTGCCAGCAGCGATAGGACCTGGTTTAGCTTGAACACTGAAGCTTTCTTT	CASSDRTWFSLNTEAFF	-	-	TRBV11-3	TRBJ1-1
TGCAGCGTTGAAGGGGCTAGCGGGCCCACCGGGGAGCTGTTTTTT	CSVEGASGPTGELFF	TRBD2	-	TRBV29-1	TRBJ2-2
TGCGCCAGCAGCGAGACTAGCGGGATTAACGAGGCAGATACGCAGTATTTT	CASSETSGINEADTQYF	TRBD2	-	TRBV5-1	TRBJ2-3
TGCGCCAGCAGCAGGACAGGGACACAATACAATGAGCAGTTCTTC	CASSRTGTQYNEQFF	TRBD1	-	TRBV5-1	TRBJ2-1
TGTGCCAGCTCACCGACAGGGGATAATTCACCCCTCCACTTT	CASSPTGDNSPLHF	TRBD1	-	TRBV18	TRBJ1-6
TGTGCCAGCAGTTTATCCGCAACTAATGAAAAACTGTTTTTT	CASSLSATNEKLFF	-	-	TRBV28	TRBJ1-4
TGTGCCAGTAGTACCCGGGAAGGCATCACTGAAGCTTTCTTT	CASSTREGITEAFF	-	-	TRBV19	TRBJ1-1
TGTGCCAGCAGTTTGACTAGCGGGAATTACTACGAGCAGTACTTC	CASSLTSGNYYEQYF	TRBD2	-	TRBV11-3	TRBJ2-7
TGTGCCACCAGCCGGACCCCTGATAGCAATCAGCCCCAGCATTTT	CATSRTPDSNQPQHF	-	few	TRBV15	TRBJ1-5
TGTGCCAGCAGTGAAGATCAGGGGCGGAACACTGAAGCTTTCTTT	CASSEDQGRNTEAFF	-	once	TRBV9	TRBJ1-1
TGCGCCAGCACTAACGACCGGGACAGGTCGAGCACAGATACGCAGTATTTT	CASTNDRDRSSTDTQYF	TRBD1	-	TRBV23-1	TRBJ2-3
TGTGCCACCAGACAACCGGGACTAGCGCGGGAAGAGACCCAGTACTTC	CATRQPGLAREETQYF	TRBD2	-	TRBV15	TRBJ2-5
TGTGCCAGCAGCCATGGGACAATCCAGCTGTACTTC	CASSHGTIQLYF	-	once	TRBV14	TRBJ2-7
TGTGCCAGCAGCTCAGAACGGCAGGGGGGTGAAGCTTTCTTT	CASSSERQGGEAFF	TRBD1	-	TRBV11-3	TRBJ1-1
TGTGCCAGTAGCCAGGGTAGCGCTGGAAACACCATATATTTT	CASSQGSAGNTIYF	-	-	TRBV19	TRBJ1-3
TGTGCCAGCAGTTGGACTAGCGGGAATGAGCAGTTCTTC	CASSWTSGNEQFF	TRBD2	-	TRBV7-4	TRBJ2-1
TGTGCCAGCAGAGCGACAGGGGGGGTTTACAATGAGCAGTTCTTC	CASRATGGVYNEQFF	TRBD1	-	TRBV6-8	TRBJ2-1